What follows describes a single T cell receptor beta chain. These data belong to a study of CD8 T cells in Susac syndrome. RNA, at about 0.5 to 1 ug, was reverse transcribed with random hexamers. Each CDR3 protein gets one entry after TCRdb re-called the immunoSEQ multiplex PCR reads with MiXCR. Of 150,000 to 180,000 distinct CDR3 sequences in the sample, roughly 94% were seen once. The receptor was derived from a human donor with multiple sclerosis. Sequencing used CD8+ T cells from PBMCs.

DNA of the CDR3: TGTGCCAGCAGCTCCGTACAGGACACCTACAATGAGCAGTTCTTC. Residues: CASSSVQDTYNEQFF. This sequence joins TRBV5-4 and TRBJ2-1, with D perhaps TRBD1 (5 bases). CDR3 size: 15 residues. In germline, CDR1 is SGHNT, CDR2 YYREEE (reference sequence). V shed 3 bases and J shed 2 bases, with 12 bases lying between them.